These T cell receptor beta chains were read from a single sample in a study of shared clonotypes between healthy human individuals. Produced via immunoSEQ multiplex PCR; TCRdb's table is partial and in-frame only. The sample carries more than 2 million clones, over 85% recorded once. The specimen sequenced was naive CD8+ T cells from PBMCs. These receptor sequences come from a man younger than 30 in good health. Some clones in this sample may be carry-over from other donors' samples. Each CDR3 is given with its conserved first and last residue. The D gene is left open where the match is weak. Part of the rows lack a size; the others show once, few, many or a class for expanded clones.

CDR3	DNA	size	V	J	D
CASSLRGEVSYNEQFF	TGTGCCAGCAGCTTAAGGGGAGAAGTCTCCTACAATGAGCAGTTCTTC	.	TRBV7-9	TRBJ2-1	.
CASTSGQNYYEQYF	TGTGCCAGCACCTCCGGACAGAACTACTACGAGCAGTACTTC	once	TRBV6-5	TRBJ2-7	.
CASSVGQGLYEQYF	TGTGCCAGCAGCGTAGGGCAGGGCTTATACGAGCAGTACTTC	.	TRBV9	TRBJ2-7	.
CASSWTGANGYTF	TGTGCCAGCAGTTGGACAGGGGCTAATGGCTACACCTTC	.	TRBV28	TRBJ1-2	TRBD1
CASSLGDSSTEQYF	TGTGCCAGCAGCTTGGGTGACAGTTCTACGGAGCAGTACTTC	.	TRBV5-4	TRBJ2-7	.
CASSGDYEQYF	TGTGCCAGCAGCGGGGACTACGAGCAGTACTTC	.	TRBV9	TRBJ2-7	.
CASTPAGLDQPQHF	TGTGCCAGCACCCCCGCGGGGCTAGATCAGCCCCAGCATTTT	.	TRBV19	TRBJ1-5	.
CASSYSGYGLAGTEYF	TGTGCCAGCAGTTACTCGGGTTACGGGCTAGCGGGAACGGAGTACTTC	.	TRBV6-5	TRBJ2-5	TRBD2
CASSLEEGFGEKLFF	TGTGCCAGCAGTTTAGAGGAGGGATTCGGTGAAAAACTGTTTTTT	.	TRBV28	TRBJ1-4	.
CASSMGRGSPDTQYF	TGTGCCAGTAGTATGGGCAGGGGGTCTCCAGATACGCAGTATTTT	once	TRBV19	TRBJ2-3	TRBD1
CASSVGDNTGELFF	TGCGCCAGCAGCGTCGGGGACAACACCGGGGAGCTGTTTTTT	.	TRBV4-1	TRBJ2-2	.